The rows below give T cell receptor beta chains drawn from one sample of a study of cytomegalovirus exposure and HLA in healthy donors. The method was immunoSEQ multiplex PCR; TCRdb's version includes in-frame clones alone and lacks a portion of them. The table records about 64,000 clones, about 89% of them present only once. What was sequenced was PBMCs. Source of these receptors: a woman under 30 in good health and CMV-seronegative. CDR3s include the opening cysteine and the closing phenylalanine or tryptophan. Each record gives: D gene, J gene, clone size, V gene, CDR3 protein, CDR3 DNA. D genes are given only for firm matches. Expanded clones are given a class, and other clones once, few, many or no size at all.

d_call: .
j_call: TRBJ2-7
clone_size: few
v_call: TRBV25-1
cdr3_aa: CASSVGAGASYEQYF
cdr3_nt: TGTGCCAGCAGCGTCGGGGCGGGGGCCTCCTACGAGCAGTACTTC

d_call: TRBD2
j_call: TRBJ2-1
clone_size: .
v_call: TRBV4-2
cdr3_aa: CASSQDRAGVYNEQFF
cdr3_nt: TGTGCCAGCAGCCAAGATAGAGCGGGGGTCTACAATGAGCAGTTCTTC

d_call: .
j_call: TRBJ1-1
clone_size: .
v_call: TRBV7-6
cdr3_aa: CASSLLPGGEGEAFF
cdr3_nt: TGTGCCAGCAGCTTATTGCCAGGCGGGGAAGGTGAAGCTTTCTTT

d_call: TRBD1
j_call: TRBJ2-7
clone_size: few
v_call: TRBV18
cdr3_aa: CASSPGTVSYEQYF
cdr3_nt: TGTGCCAGCTCCCCCGGGACAGTCTCCTACGAGCAGTACTTC

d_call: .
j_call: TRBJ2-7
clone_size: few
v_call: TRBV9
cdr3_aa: CASSVDMTGFYEQYF
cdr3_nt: TGTGCCAGCAGCGTGGACATGACAGGTTTCTACGAGCAGTACTTC

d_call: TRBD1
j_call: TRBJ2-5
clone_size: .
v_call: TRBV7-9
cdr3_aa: CASSLEVERGRETQYF
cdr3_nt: TGTGCCAGCAGCTTAGAAGTAGAGAGGGGGCGTGAGACCCAGTACTTC

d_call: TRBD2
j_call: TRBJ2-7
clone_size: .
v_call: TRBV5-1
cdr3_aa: CASRVVGGIYEQYF
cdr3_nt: TGCGCCAGCAGGGTCGTGGGGGGGATTTACGAGCAGTACTTC

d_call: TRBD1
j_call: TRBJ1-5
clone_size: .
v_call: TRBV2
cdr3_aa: CASRRGQGAPYSNQPQHF
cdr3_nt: TGTGCCAGCAGACGCGGACAGGGGGCACCTTATAGCAATCAGCCCCAGCATTTT

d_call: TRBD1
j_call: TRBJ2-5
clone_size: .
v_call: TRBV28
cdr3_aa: CASSSAGQGYETQYF
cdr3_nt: TGTGCCAGCAGTTCCGCGGGACAGGGGTACGAGACCCAGTACTTC

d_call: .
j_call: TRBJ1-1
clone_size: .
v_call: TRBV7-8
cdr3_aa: CASSLNRAEAFF
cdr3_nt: TGTGCCAGCAGCTTGAACAGGGCTGAAGCTTTCTTT

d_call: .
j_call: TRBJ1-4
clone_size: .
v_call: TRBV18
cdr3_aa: CASSLEAGKLFF
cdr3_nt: TGTGCCAGCTCCCTCGAGGCCGGGAAACTGTTTTTT

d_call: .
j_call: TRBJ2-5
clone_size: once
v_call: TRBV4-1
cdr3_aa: CASSQRFRETQYF
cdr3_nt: TGCGCCAGCAGCCAACGATTCCGGGAGACCCAGTACTTC

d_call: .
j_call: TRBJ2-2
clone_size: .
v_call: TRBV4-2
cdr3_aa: CASRRHRGGSYTGELFF
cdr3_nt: TGTGCCAGCAGACGACACAGAGGCGGGTCGTACACCGGGGAGCTGTTTTTT

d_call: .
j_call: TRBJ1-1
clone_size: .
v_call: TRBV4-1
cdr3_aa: CASSRTGPTEAFF
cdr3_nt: TGCGCCAGCAGCAGAACAGGCCCCACTGAAGCTTTCTTT

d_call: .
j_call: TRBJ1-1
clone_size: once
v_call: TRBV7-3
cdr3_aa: CASSLTASSGAFF
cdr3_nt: TGTGCCAGCAGCTTAACAGCCAGCTCAGGAGCTTTCTTT

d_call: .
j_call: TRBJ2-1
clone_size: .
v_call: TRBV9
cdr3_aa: CASSSQPRMEAREQFF
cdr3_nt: TGTGCCAGCAGCTCTCAACCTCGGATGGAGGCTCGGGAGCAGTTCTTC

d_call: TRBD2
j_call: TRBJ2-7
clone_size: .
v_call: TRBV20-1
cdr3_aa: CSARVAGKQYF
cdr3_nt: TGCAGTGCTAGAGTAGCGGGGAAACAGTACTTC

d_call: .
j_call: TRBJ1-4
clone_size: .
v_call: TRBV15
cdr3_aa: CATSRGGMRDETLFF
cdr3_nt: TGTGCCACCAGCCGCGGGGGGATGCGGGATGAAACACTGTTTTTT

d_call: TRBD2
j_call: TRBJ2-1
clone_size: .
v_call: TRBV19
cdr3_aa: CASSSWASGTNEQFF
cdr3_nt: TGTGCCAGTAGTAGTTGGGCTAGCGGGACCAATGAGCAGTTCTTC

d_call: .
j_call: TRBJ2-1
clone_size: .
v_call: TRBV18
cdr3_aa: CASSRASLEGNEQFF
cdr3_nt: TGTGCCAGCTCACGGGCCTCACTAGAGGGCAATGAGCAGTTCTTC

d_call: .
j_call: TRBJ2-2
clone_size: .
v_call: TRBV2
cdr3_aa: CASRYRDTGELFF
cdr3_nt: TGTGCCAGCAGGTACAGGGACACCGGGGAGCTGTTTTTT

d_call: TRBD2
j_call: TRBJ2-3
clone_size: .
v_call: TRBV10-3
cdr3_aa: CATRLAGGPADTQYF
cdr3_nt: TGTGCCACCCGTTTAGCGGGAGGGCCGGCAGATACGCAGTATTTT

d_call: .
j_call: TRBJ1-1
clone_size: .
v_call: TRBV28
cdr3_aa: CASSSRVDTEAFF
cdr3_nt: TGTGCCAGCAGCTCCAGGGTGGACACTGAAGCTTTCTTT

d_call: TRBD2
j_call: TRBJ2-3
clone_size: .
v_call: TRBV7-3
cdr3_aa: CASSLRGGQTDTQYF
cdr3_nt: TGTGCCAGCAGCTTACGGGGGGGCCAGACAGATACGCAGTATTTT

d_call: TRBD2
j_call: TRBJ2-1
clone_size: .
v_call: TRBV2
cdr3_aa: CASNPAGGATIGYEQFF
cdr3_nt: TGTGCCAGCAACCCGGCGGGAGGGGCTACAATAGGCTATGAGCAGTTCTTC

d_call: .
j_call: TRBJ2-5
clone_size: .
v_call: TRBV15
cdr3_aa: CATSNGRIDETQYF
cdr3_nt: TGTGCCACCAGCAATGGGCGTATCGACGAGACCCAGTACTTC

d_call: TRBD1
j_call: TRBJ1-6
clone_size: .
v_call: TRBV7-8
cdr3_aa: CASSPRQGSYNSPLHF
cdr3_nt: TGTGCCAGCAGCCCTCGACAGGGTTCCTATAATTCACCCCTCCACTTT

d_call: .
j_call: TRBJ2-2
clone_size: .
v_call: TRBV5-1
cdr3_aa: CASSLSGPGELFF
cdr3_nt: TGCGCCAGCAGCTTGAGTGGCCCCGGGGAGCTGTTTTTT

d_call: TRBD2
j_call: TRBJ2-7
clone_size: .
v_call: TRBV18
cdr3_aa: CASSRTSGSTHSEQYF
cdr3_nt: TGTGCCAGCTCCCGGACTAGCGGGAGTACCCATAGCGAGCAGTACTTC

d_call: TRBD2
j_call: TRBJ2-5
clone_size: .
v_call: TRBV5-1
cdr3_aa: CASRGILAGGQETQYF
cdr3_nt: TGCGCCAGCCGAGGGATACTAGCGGGAGGGCAAGAGACCCAGTACTTC

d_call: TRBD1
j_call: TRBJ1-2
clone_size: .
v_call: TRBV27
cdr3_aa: CASSLFNGAGGGGYTF
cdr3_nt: TGTGCCAGCAGTTTATTTAATGGAGCAGGGGGCGGTGGCTACACCTTC

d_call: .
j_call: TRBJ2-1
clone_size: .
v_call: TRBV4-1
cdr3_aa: CASSLRAGSQSSYNEQFF
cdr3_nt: TGCGCCAGCAGCCTGCGGGCGGGATCCCAGTCCTCCTACAATGAGCAGTTCTTC

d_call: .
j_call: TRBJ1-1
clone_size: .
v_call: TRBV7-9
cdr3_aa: CASSLRQGITEAFF
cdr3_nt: TGTGCCAGCAGCTTACGCCAGGGAATCACTGAAGCTTTCTTT

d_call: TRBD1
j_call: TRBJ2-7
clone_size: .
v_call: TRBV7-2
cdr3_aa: CASSLDRVSPEQYF
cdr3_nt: TGTGCCAGCAGCTTGGACAGGGTTTCTCCCGAGCAGTACTTC

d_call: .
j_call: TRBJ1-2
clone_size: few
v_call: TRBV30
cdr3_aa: CAWSFGDDSGYTF
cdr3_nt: TGTGCCTGGAGTTTTGGAGACGACTCTGGCTACACCTTC

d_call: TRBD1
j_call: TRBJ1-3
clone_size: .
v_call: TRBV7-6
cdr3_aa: CASSLQGAGGNTIYF
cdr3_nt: TGTGCCAGCAGTTTACAGGGGGCTGGTGGAAACACCATATATTTT

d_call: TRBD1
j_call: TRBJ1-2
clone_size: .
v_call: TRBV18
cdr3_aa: CASSQGGQGAGGYTF
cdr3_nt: TGTGCCAGCTCACAGGGCGGACAGGGGGCAGGTGGCTACACCTTC